This TCR beta chain was recovered during a study of blood T cell repertoires in COVID-19. CDR3 length equals 14 residues. The junction had 9 bases not matched to a gene; V was cut back by 7 bases and J by 4 bases. Germline V gene lookup returns CDR1 MDHEN and CDR2 SYDVKM. The age range of participants was roughly 18 to 90 years, with residence in about two dozen US areas. Original handling: Estimated nucleated cell counts came from reference gene primer amplification. Sequencing was performed with immunoSEQ multiplex PCR; in TCRdb, only in-frame clones are kept and a portion is missing. The DNA was the basis for D and trimming; V, J and clone size are from that table. The sample includes 300,000 to 450,000 clones, more than 75% of them seen just once.

This sequence joins TRBV28 and TRBJ2-7, with TRBD1 matching over 8 bases. This TCR came from a man aged 25-40 years who had recovered from COVID-19. Sequencing was done on a sample of PBMCs or T cells enriched from blood (not recorded which). The CDR3 DNA follows: TGTGCCAGCAACCCTCCAGGGGGCGGATACGAGCAGTACTTC. Its translation: CASNPPGGGYEQYF.